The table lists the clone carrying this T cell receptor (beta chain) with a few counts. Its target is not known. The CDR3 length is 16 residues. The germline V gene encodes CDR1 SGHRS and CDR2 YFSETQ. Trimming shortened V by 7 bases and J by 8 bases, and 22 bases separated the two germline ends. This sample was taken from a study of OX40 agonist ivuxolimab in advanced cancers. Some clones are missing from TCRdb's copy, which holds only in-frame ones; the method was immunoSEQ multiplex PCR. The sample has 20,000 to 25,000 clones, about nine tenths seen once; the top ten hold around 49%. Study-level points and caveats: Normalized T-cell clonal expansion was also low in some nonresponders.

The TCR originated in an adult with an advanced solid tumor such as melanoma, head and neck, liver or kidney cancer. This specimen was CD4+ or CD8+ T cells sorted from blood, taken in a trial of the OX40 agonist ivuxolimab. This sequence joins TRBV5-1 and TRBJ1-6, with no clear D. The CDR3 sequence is CASRRAGAETYSPLHF. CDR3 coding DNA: TGCGCCAGCCGGAGGGCAGGTGCGGAGACCTATTCACCCCTCCACTTT. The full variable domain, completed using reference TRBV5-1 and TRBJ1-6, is KAGVTQTPRYLIKTRGQQVTLSCSPISGHRSVSWYQQTPGQGLQFLFEYFSETQRNKGNFPGRFSGRQFSNSRSEMNVSTLELGDSALYLCASRRAGAETYSPLHFGNGTRLTVT.